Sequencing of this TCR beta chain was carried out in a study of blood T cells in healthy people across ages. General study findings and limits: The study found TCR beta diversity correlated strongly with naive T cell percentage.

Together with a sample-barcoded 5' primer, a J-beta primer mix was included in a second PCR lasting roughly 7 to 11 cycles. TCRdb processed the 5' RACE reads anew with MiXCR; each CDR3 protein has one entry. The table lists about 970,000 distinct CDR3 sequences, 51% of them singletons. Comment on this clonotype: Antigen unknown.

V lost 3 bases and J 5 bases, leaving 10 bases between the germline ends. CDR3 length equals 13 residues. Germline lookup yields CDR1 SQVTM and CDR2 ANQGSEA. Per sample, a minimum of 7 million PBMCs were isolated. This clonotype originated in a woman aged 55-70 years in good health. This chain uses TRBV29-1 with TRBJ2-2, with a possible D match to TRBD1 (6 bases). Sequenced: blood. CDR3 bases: TGCAGCGTTGATGCGCAGGGGACCGGGGAGCTGTTTTTT. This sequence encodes CSVDAQGTGELFF.